This T cell receptor beta chain was identified in a study of T cell responses to AZD1222 COVID-19 vaccine (dated by TCRdb to 2020 to 2023). Context from the whole study: AZD1222 recipients with second doses at about 4 weeks or about 12 weeks were pooled, because spike-specific TCR depth and breadth did not differ between schedules. Trial participants were enrolled by age into subgroups of 18-55, 56-69 and 70-plus years, and around 140, 26 and 57 TCR-sequenced participants, respectively, were included in these subgroups. TCR sequencing was performed for roughly 240 trial participants, of whom 200 to 220 were given two doses of AZD1222 and approximately 25 were given two doses of MenACWY control vaccine.

The CDR3 regions of human TCRbeta chains were analyzed by immunosequencing. Concerning the study's data processing: TCRs in the repertoires were compared against a reference library of SARS-CoV-2-specific TCRs that had been generated with the MIRA antigen-specificity platform. Breadth was defined as the fraction of unique TCRs that were SARS-CoV-2-associated. Depth was defined as the fraction of total T cells that were SARS-CoV-2-associated. Using the MIRA data, each spike-specific TCR was assigned both to the spike region to which the TCR was reactive and to a CD4 or CD8 class. Log10-transformed breadth and depth values were compared by one-way ANOVA with Sidak's multiple comparisons tests. TCRdb limited this immuneACCESS table to in-frame rearrangements with V and J called. A share of clones is missing; checked studies link under half to unresolved V genes, and the rest is unexplained. The D gene and trimming were derived from the DNA, and the V and J assignments and clone size from that table. Within this sample are around 260,000 clones, with over 85% of them counted one time only. The ten most abundant clones make up around 0.57% of the sample.

Overall results and qualifications from the work: After two AZD1222 doses, spike-specific TCR breadth and depth were significantly higher than at day 0 and than in MenACWY recipients. Participants were mostly white British, with more females than males. The authors suggested clonal diversity may have been underestimated. Reportedly, almost half of the unique spike-specific TCRs recognized epitopes lying outside the regions that are mutated in the B.1.351 and B.1.1.7 variants. Vaccine-associated CD4 TCRs spanned the whole spike protein, with dominant responses in regions 160-218 and 743-854. Because no samples from the day 14 peak response were available, repertoires could be characterized only after the peak T cell response. The 56-69-year group was small, and its depth increase did not reach significance, likely because of low power. Conclusions about previously exposed vaccinees are limited because only 6 or 7 AZD1222 recipients were SARS-CoV-2 seropositive at baseline.

On this clone itself: Its antigen is not yet known. Base-call qualities are not available, and no considerably larger clone is one nucleotide away.

From a lookup of the germline V gene (reference sequence), CDR1 and CDR2 are SGHNT and YYREEE. V sheds 5 bases and J sheds 1 base, leaving 12 bases between their ends. From cysteine to phenylalanine, the CDR3 is 14 amino acids long. Only CDR3 DNA remains: 42 bases, in frame from the first base. In light of the paper, this sample's time point label describes: baseline before first vaccination. Vaccinee samples came from UK trials COV001 and COV002, including a single-blind randomized controlled phase 2/3 trial of AZD1222 (ChAdOx1 nCoV-19) in healthy adults. For TCRbeta chain sequencing, PBMC samples from trial participants were taken at day 0 and at day 28 after the second dose.

This receptor chain uses TRBV5-4 and TRBJ1-1, with a weak D call of TRBD1 (5 bases match). Here the sequenced sample was peripheral blood, taken on day 0 of AZD1222 vaccination. The sequence came from an adult in good health. The CDR3 region has the sequence CASRGSRGNTEAFF. The DNA reads as follows: TGTGCCAGCAGGGGGTCGAGGGGGAACACTGAAGCTTTCTTT.